This is a list of T cell receptor beta chains from one sample in a study of chemoradiotherapy in HPV16-positive cancers. Clones were sequenced by immunoSEQ multiplex PCR, and TCRdb holds only the in-frame ones, with some missing. The data contain around 8,800 clones, less than 75% of them singletons. This material consisted of tumor tissue, taken from a patient who underwent chemoradiotherapy. The receptor set was obtained from a human donor with HPV-associated anogenital cancer. Each CDR3 is given with its conserved first and last residue. The D gene is left open where the match is weak. Size is stated for part of the rows, as once, few or many counts, or as a class when the clone is expanded.

j_call,clone_size,v_call,d_call,cdr3_nt,cdr3_aa
TRBJ2-3,.,TRBV7-9,TRBD2,TGTGCCAGCAGCTTAGGATCGGGGACTAGGTACGATACGCAGTATTTT,CASSLGSGTRYDTQYF
TRBJ2-2,.,TRBV7-2,TRBD2,TGTGCCAGCAGCTTAGTGCCCAGCGGGAGGGCCCCAACCGGGGAGCTGTTTTTT,CASSLVPSGRAPTGELFF
TRBJ2-1,.,TRBV7-3,.,TGTGCCAGCAGCCATTATTCGGGGGCCTACAATGAGCAGTTCTTC,CASSHYSGAYNEQFF
TRBJ2-3,.,TRBV2,TRBD1,TGTGCCAGCAGTGAAAATCGCGGACAGGGAACAGATACGCAGTATTTT,CASSENRGQGTDTQYF
TRBJ2-7,once,TRBV2,.,TGTGCCAGCATGGGGGACGGCTACGAGCAGTACTTC,CASMGDGYEQYF
TRBJ2-2,few,TRBV7-7,TRBD2,TGTGCTAGCAGCTTAGCGGGAGGGACCACCGGGGAGCTGTTTTTT,CASSLAGGTTGELFF
TRBJ2-2,.,TRBV6-5,.,TGTGCCAGCAGTTACTCGGTAGACAACACCGGGGAGCTGTTTTTT,CASSYSVDNTGELFF
TRBJ2-1,.,TRBV5-5,.,TGTGCCAGCAGCTTGGACAGGGACACCTACAATGAGCAGTTCTTC,CASSLDRDTYNEQFF
TRBJ2-7,.,TRBV2,TRBD2,TGTGCCACCGCGCGGGGGAACTACGAGCAGTACTTC,CATARGNYEQYF
TRBJ2-5,.,TRBV7-9,.,TGTGCCAGCAGCCCCGAAACAGGTCAAGAGACCCAGTACTTC,CASSPETGQETQYF
TRBJ2-7,.,TRBV19,TRBD1,TGTGCCAGTAGTGTACAATACTCCGGGACAGGGAGCCACGAGCAGTACTTC,CASSVQYSGTGSHEQYF
TRBJ1-5,.,TRBV19,.,TGTGCCAGCCTCCGGGGACTGGGATTTTTAGGAGTGAATGGACAGCCCCAGCATTTT,CASLRGLGFLGVNGQPQHF
TRBJ1-2,.,TRBV30,.,TGTGCCTGGAGTGTCCAGGACGGGGTTGGCTACACCTTC,CAWSVQDGVGYTF
TRBJ2-3,.,TRBV29-1,.,TGCAGCGTTGAGGCGGGGCGTCGCACAGATATGCAGTATTTT,CSVEAGRRTDMQYF
TRBJ2-2,few,TRBV7-2,TRBD2,TGTGCCAGCAGCTTTATTGGCGGGAGGGCCACCGGGGAGCTGTTTTTT,CASSFIGGRATGELFF
TRBJ2-1,.,TRBV5-1,TRBD2,TGCGCCAGCAGCTTGGGAAGACTAGCGGGAGACGTGTACAATGAGCAGTTCTTC,CASSLGRLAGDVYNEQFF
TRBJ2-7,.,TRBV5-1,TRBD2,TGCGCCAGCAGCTTTGAACTAGCGGGAGGAGGCCCCTACGAGCAGTACTTC,CASSFELAGGGPYEQYF
TRBJ2-1,.,TRBV30,TRBD2,TGTGCCTGGAGTGTATCTATAGCGGGAGGGGATGAGCAGTTCTTC,CAWSVSIAGGDEQFF
TRBJ2-7,.,TRBV10-1,TRBD2,TGCGCCAGCAGTCCAATAGCGGGAGCCGAATACGAGCAGTACTTC,CASSPIAGAEYEQYF
TRBJ2-3,.,TRBV7-3,.,TGTGCCAGCAGCTTAGAGGGTCCGGGGTTTGGAGATACGCAGTATTTT,CASSLEGPGFGDTQYF
TRBJ1-1,.,TRBV5-1,.,TGCGCCAGCAGCTCAATTGGGGCCTCCAACACTGAAGCTTTCTTT,CASSSIGASNTEAFF
TRBJ2-7,.,TRBV7-9,.,TGTGCCAGCAGCACCATGGGTGGGACCCCAAACGAGCAGTACTTC,CASSTMGGTPNEQYF
TRBJ2-7,few,TRBV7-2,.,TGTGCCAGCAGCTTAGTCGGGACAAGTTCCTACGAGCAGTACTTC,CASSLVGTSSYEQYF
TRBJ2-1,large,TRBV5-4,.,TGTGCCAGCAGCTTGGACAGGGACACCTACAATGAGCAGTTCTTC,CASSLDRDTYNEQFF
TRBJ2-7,once,TRBV10-3,TRBD2,TGTGCCATCAGTGGACTAGCGGGAGGTGACGAGCAGTACTTC,CAISGLAGGDEQYF
TRBJ1-1,large,TRBV6-5,TRBD1,TGTGCCAGCAGTTACTGGGACAGCCGTGAAGCTTTCTTT,CASSYWDSREAFF
TRBJ2-1,few,TRBV10-1,.,TGCGCCAGCAGTCGATCGGCGGGAAGTGGTTCCAATGAGCAGTTCTTC,CASSRSAGSGSNEQFF
TRBJ2-7,.,TRBV2,.,TGTGCCAGCCTGAGCGGCTACGAGCAGTACTTC,CASLSGYEQYF
TRBJ2-5,.,TRBV4-2,TRBD1,TGTGCCAGCAGCCCACGCGGGACAGGGGTCGAGGAGACCCAGTACTTC,CASSPRGTGVEETQYF
TRBJ2-3,.,TRBV11-2,TRBD2,TGTGCCAGCAGCTTCGGACTAGCGCCTCGCACAGATACGCAGTATTTT,CASSFGLAPRTDTQYF
TRBJ1-5,.,TRBV28,TRBD1,TGTGCCAGCAGCTGGGACAGGGGGGAAGGCAATCAGCCCCAGCATTTT,CASSWDRGEGNQPQHF
TRBJ2-7,.,TRBV7-9,TRBD1,TGTGCCAGCAGCTCCGGGACAGCTATTCCCTACGAGCAGTACTTC,CASSSGTAIPYEQYF
TRBJ1-2,.,TRBV27,.,TGTGCCAGCAACCCAATCCCAGGTGTTGGTATCGGAAGCTATGGCTACACCTTC,CASNPIPGVGIGSYGYTF
TRBJ2-3,.,TRBV7-3,.,TGTGCCAGCAGCTCCTCGGGTCCGCCAGATACGCAGTATTTT,CASSSSGPPDTQYF
TRBJ1-2,.,TRBV13,.,TGTGCCAGCAGCTTACTGACAGGAGGGGGCTACACCTTC,CASSLLTGGGYTF
TRBJ2-5,.,TRBV7-9,.,TGTGCCAGCAGCCCGCTACAGGGTTGGGAGACCCAGTACTTC,CASSPLQGWETQYF
TRBJ2-5,.,TRBV5-1,TRBD2,TGCGCCAGCAGCTCGGGAGGGAGTAGCGGGCAAGAGACCCAGTACTTC,CASSSGGSSGQETQYF
TRBJ2-6,.,TRBV2,.,TGTGCCAGCAGCAGTCACTCTGGGGCCAACGTCCTGACTTTC,CASSSHSGANVLTF
TRBJ1-1,.,TRBV19,TRBD1,TGTGCCAGTAGTTCACAGGGGCAAGACACTGAAGCTTTCTTT,CASSSQGQDTEAFF
TRBJ2-3,.,TRBV7-8,TRBD1,TGTGCCAGCAGCTCCCTAACCGGGACAGGGGCAGGAACAGATACGCAGTATTTT,CASSSLTGTGAGTDTQYF